This T cell receptor beta chain was identified during a study of CD8+ T cells in alopecia areata. The sample's treatment: oral pan-JAK inhibitor, 5-10 mg twice daily. Peripheral blood and lesional scalp punch biopsies were taken from alopecia areata patients. The sequencing template was cDNA reverse transcribed from extracted RNA. This table comes from immunoSEQ multiplex PCR, and its TCRdb copy is limited to in-frame clones, with some not included. Of some 210,000 clones in the sample, approximately 72% are singletons; the top ten hold 1.2%. The CDR3 is 13 amino acids. From germline, CDR1 is SGHDT and CDR2 YYEEEE. Trimming took off 3 bases at V and 5 bases at J, with 9 bases between the two ends.

Sequencing was performed on CD4+ T cells sorted from blood, taken between weeks 43 and 45, from a patient treated with tofacitinib. The chain recombines TRBV5-6 with TRBJ1-5; no clear D. The TCR comes from a human donor with alopecia areata. The DNA of the CDR3 is TGTGCCAGCAGCTCGCGGCGCGATCAGCCCCAGCATTTT. Translating gives CASSSRRDQPQHF.